The sequence of this TCR beta chain was determined in a study of blood T cell repertoires in COVID-19. Study information: T cells, B-cell-depleted T cells, or PBMCs provided the cDNA or gDNA that served as material.

This clone was seen only once. Profiled with immunoSEQ multiplex PCR; TCRdb holds only in-frame clones, not every one. The sample gives tens of thousands of clones, 75% to 90% of which show up once; 15% is in the top ten. CDR1 and CDR2 from the germline V gene are LNHNV and YYDKDF (reference sequence). This CDR3 has 16 residues. V lost 8 bases to trimming and J lost 0 bases, with 14 bases between them. The specimen was peripheral blood. The sequence derives from a male donor with acute or convalescent COVID-19. The chain recombines TRBV15 with TRBJ2-6, with D perhaps matching TRBD2 (7 bases). Here the CDR3 DNA reads TGTGCCACCGGCGCGGGGGCAGACTCTGGGGCCAACGTCCTGACTTTC. Residues: CATGAGADSGANVLTF.